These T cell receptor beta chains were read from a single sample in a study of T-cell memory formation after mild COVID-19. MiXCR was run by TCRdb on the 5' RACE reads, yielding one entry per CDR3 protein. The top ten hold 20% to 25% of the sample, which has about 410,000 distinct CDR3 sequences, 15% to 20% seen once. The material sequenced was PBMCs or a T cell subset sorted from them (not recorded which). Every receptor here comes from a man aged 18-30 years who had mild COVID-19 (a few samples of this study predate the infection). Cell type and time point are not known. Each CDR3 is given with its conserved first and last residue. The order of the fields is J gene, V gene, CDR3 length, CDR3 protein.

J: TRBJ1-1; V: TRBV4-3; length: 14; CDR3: CASSQDSANTEAFF
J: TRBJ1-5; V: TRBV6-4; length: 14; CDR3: CASSDGEGTQPQHF
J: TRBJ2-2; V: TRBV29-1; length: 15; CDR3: CSVGISGRRTGELFF
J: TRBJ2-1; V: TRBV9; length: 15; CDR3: CASSVGRVTYNEQFF
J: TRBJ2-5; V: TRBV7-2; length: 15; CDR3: CASSFQGGGQETQYF
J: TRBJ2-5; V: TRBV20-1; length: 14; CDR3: CSASTSGDQETKYF
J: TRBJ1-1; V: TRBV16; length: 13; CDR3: CASSQQGAGGAFF
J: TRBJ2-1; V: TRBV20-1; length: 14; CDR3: CSAPRDRGLSEQFF
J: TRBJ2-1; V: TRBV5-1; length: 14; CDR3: CASSPPEGVNEQFF
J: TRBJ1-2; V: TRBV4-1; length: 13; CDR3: CASSQWGGYGYTF
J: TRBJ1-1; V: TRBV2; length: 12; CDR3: CASRDRGPQAFF
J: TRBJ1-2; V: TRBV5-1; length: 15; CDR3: CASSLTGTGLDGYTF
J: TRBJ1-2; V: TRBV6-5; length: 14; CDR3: CASSYRRANYGYTF
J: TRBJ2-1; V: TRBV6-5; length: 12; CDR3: CASSYGGNEQFF
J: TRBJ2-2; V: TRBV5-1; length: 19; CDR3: CASSLGDEDHPGFPGELFF
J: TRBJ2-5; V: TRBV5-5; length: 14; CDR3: CASSLPGGLQTQYF
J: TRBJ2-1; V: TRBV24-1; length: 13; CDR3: CATSDLGNNEQFF
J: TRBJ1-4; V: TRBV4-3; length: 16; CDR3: CASSQDWTAMTEKLFF
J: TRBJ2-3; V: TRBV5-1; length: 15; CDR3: CASSLWDRGTDTQYF
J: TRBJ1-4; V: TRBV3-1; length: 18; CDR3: CASSQTEAAGTANEKLFF
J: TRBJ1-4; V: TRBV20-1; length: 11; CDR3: CSAMGGEKLFF
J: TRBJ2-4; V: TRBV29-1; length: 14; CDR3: CSVEGGGSKNIQYF
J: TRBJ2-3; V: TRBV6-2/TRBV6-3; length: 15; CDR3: CASSYPAGITDTQYF
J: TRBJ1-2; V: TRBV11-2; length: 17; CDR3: CASSSFRAGGSTYGYTF
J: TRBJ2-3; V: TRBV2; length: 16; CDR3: CASSTIRGRQRDTQYF
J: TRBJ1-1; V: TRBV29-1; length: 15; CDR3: CSVAPGWGMNTEAFF
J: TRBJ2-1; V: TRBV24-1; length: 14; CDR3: CATSGPSGYNEQFF
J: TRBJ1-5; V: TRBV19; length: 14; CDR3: CASDHRGRNQPQHF
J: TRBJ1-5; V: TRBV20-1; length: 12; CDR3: CSVPGGAQPQHF
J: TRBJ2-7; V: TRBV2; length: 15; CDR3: CASSDETGTSYEQYF
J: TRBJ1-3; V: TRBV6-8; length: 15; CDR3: CASRPPQDSGNTIYF
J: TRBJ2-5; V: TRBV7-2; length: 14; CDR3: CASSTRDGLGTQYF
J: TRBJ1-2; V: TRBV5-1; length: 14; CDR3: CASSPGGGQFGYTF
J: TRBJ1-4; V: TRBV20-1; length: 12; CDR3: CSASPWGGKLFF
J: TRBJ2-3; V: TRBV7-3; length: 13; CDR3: CASSRAQGDTQYF
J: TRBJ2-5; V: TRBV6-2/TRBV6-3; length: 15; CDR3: CASSYPSGGQETQYF
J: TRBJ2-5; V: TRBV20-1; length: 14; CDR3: CSARAGTSPETQYF
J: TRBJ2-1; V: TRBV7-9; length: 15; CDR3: CASSLVQGSGNEQFF
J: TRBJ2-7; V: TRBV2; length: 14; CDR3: CASSDLSAGGEQYF
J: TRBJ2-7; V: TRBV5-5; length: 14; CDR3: CASSLMPETYEQYF
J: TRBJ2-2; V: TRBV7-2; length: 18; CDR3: CASSPEGLFELNTGELFF
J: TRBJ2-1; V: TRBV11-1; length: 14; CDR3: CASSTRQGSNEQFF
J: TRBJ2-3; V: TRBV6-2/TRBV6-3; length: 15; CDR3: CASSRQGPRGDTQYF
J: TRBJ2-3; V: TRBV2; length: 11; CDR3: CASSGEDTQYF
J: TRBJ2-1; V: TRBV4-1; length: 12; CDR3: CASSQARGMQFF
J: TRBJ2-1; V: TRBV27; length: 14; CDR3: CASRPFAEDNEQFF
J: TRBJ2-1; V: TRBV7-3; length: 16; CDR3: CASSQRVLASGNEQFF
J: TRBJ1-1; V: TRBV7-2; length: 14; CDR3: CASSFSTGTPEAFF
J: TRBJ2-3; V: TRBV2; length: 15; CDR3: CASSDVGGGADTQYF
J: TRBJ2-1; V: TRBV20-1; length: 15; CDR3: CSAREGLAGINEQFF
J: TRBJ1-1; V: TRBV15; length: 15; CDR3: CATSRRTGGLAEAFF
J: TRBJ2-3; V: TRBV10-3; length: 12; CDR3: CAISDSGYTQYF
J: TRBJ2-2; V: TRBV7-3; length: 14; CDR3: CASSPTGGVGELFF
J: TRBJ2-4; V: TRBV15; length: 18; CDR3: CATSKSDRISLAKNIQYF
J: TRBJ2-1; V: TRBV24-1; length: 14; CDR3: CATGPGGSYNEQFF